These 22 T cell receptor beta chains came from one sample sequenced in a study of blood T cell repertoires in COVID-19. The repertoire was sequenced with immunoSEQ multiplex PCR; TCRdb's copy has only in-frame clones and lacks some. The sample holds some 43,000 clones, about 80% seen once. Sequences were obtained from peripheral blood. These receptors were collected from a middle-aged man with active or convalescent COVID-19.

This chain uses TRBV29-1 with TRBJ1-1; D ambiguous. The V end lost 0 bases, the J end lost 4 bases, and 15 bases lay between the germline ends. Germline loops: CDR1 SQVTM, CDR2 ANQGSEA. This CDR3 contains 15 residues. The DNA of the CDR3 is TGCAGCGTTGAAGAAACCCACGGAACGGGCACTGAAGCTTTCTTT. It yields the protein CSVEETHGTGTEAFF.

The V gene is TRBV5-6, the J gene TRBJ1-1, with 7 bases lining up with TRBD1. J gave up 2 bases and V 6 bases, and 7 bases lay outside the gene matches. CDR1 is SGHDT and CDR2 is YYEEEE in the germline V gene. The CDR3 extends over 14 amino acids. The CDR3 sequence: CASNPGTANTEAFF. For the CDR3, the DNA is TGTGCCAGCAACCCCGGGACAGCTAACACTGAAGCTTTCTTT.

This clone was detected only once. The chain couples TRBV11-2 to TRBJ1-2; D not certain. CDR1 is SGHAT, CDR2 FQNNGV, per germline. The CDR3 length is 15 residues. Trimming cost V 1 base and J 3 bases, with 12 bases left between them. The CDR3 sequence: CASSLVGGRDYGYTF. For the CDR3, the DNA is TGTGCCAGCAGCTTAGTGGGAGGGAGAGACTATGGCTACACCTTC.

The J gene is TRBJ1-2, the V gene TRBV3-1 (or the pseudogene TRBV3-2), with 12 bases that match TRBD1. The junction had 7 bases not matched to a gene; V was cut back by 4 bases and J by 7 bases. The germline CDR1 and CDR2 sequences are LGHDT and YNNKEL (reference sequence). CDR3 length: 15 residues. The CDR3 loop is CASSRPSGQGAGYTF. CDR3 sequence (DNA): TGTGCCAGCAGCCGACCATCGGGACAGGGGGCTGGCTACACCTTC.

This chain joins TRBV5-1 and TRBJ2-7, with D unclear. V lost 5 bases and J 7 bases, leaving 13 bases between the germline ends. The germline gives CDR1 SGHRS, CDR2 YFSETQ. This CDR3 has 12 amino acids. The CDR3 nucleotides are TGCGCCAGCAGGTATACGAACTCGGAGCAGTACTTC. Amino acids: CASRYTNSEQYF.

The chain couples TRBV2 to TRBJ2-2; tentatively, D is TRBD1 (6 bases). The CDR3 is made up of 14 amino acids. The germline gives CDR1 SNHLY, CDR2 FYNNEI. V lost 10 bases and J 1 base, leaving 13 bases between the germline ends. The CDR3 sequence: CATRVQGNTGELFF. The CDR3 region has the DNA TGTGCCACCCGCGTACAGGGGAACACCGGGGAGCTGTTTTTT.

This clone was found once. This chain joins TRBV30 and TRBJ2-7; D ambiguous. Trimming cost V 2 bases and J 1 base, with 9 bases left between them. The CDR3 consists of 13 residues. Germline CDR1 reads GTSNPN; CDR2 reads SVGIG (reference sequence). In DNA, the CDR3 is TGTGCCTGGAGTAAGCAGGTTTCCTACGAGCAGTACTTC. It yields the protein CAWSKQVSYEQYF.

V usage is TRBV3-1 (or the pseudogene TRBV3-2) and J usage is TRBJ1-2; tentative D call: TRBD1 (5 bases). V lost 1 base to trimming and J lost 5 bases, with 17 bases between them. CDR1 and CDR2 from the germline V gene are LGHDT and YNNKEL (reference sequence). The CDR3 runs to 16 residues. The CDR3 loop is CASSQVGTGTVYGYTF. The CDR3 nucleotides are TGTGCCAGCAGCCAAGTAGGGACCGGGACTGTTTATGGCTACACCTTC.

The V call is TRBV9, the J call TRBJ1-3; D is undetermined. Germline V gives CDR1 SGDLS, CDR2 YYNGEE. The CDR3 spans 13 residues. The V end lost 3 bases, the J end lost 2 bases, and 6 bases lay between the germline ends. The CDR3 spells CASSEEPGNTIYF. The DNA of the CDR3 is TGTGCCAGCAGCGAAGAGCCTGGAAACACCATATATTTT.

The V call is TRBV13, the J call TRBJ1-2, with TRBD1 identical over 10 bases. Germline-derived CDR1 and CDR2 are PRHDT and FYEKMQ (reference sequence). V lost 6 bases, J lost 6 bases, and 4 bases stayed unmatched. This CDR3 contains 13 residues. DNA for the CDR3: TGTGCCAGCAGAACCGGGACAGGGGATGGCTACACCTTC. Translation gives CASRTGTGDGYTF.

The V call is TRBV21-1, the J call TRBJ2-1; TRBD2 is the table's D call, not checked against the DNA. TRBV21-1 is classified as a pseudogene. The CDR3 consists of 12 residues. This CDR3 reads CASPAGDNEQFF. For the CDR3, the DNA is TGTGCCAGTCCAGCGGGGGACAATGAGCAGTTCTTC.

In nucleotides, the CDR3 is TGTGCCAGCAGCGCGGGCCTAAACAATGAGCAGTTCTTC. Amino acid sequence: CASSAGLNNEQFF. The chain recombines TRBV7-9 with TRBJ2-1, with D possibly TRBD2 on 5 matching bases. V lost 5 bases and J 5 bases, leaving 10 bases between the germline ends. This CDR3 contains 13 residues. Germline values: CDR1 SEHNR, CDR2 FQNEAQ (reference sequence).

The sample holds a few counts of this clone. The chain links TRBV27 to TRBJ2-7; 8 bases match TRBD1. The ends lost 2 bases at V and 3 bases at J; junction bases unmatched: 9. CDR1 is MNHEY, CDR2 SMNVEV, per germline (reference sequence). The CDR3 loop spans 16 amino acids. The CDR3 reads CASSLKKRTGNYEQYF. The CDR3 coding sequence is TGTGCCAGCAGTTTAAAGAAACGGACAGGGAACTACGAGCAGTACTTC.

The chain joins TRBV6-6 to TRBJ1-2; 7 bases agree with TRBD1. Germline assignment: CDR1 MNHNY and CDR2 SVGAGI (reference sequence). The CDR3 consists of 13 residues. Losses at the gene ends were 6 bases for V and 7 bases for J; bases not matched to a gene: 8. The CDR3 nucleotides read TGTGCCAGCAGCCGAATTGACAGGGTTGGCTACACCTTC. Protein sequence: CASSRIDRVGYTF.

This clone was seen only once. The CDR3 DNA reads TGTGCCAGCAGCCGGAACAGGGTAGGGTATGGCTACACCTTC. Its protein product is CASSRNRVGYGYTF. V gene TRBV7-2 combines with J gene TRBJ1-2; maybe TRBD1 (6 bases). CDR1 is SGHTA, CDR2 FQGNSA, per germline. V dropped 5 bases and J dropped 5 bases, with 15 bases sitting between them. The CDR3 sequence is 14 residues long.

In nucleotides, the CDR3 is TGTGCCAGCAGCCGGGACAGGTATGGCTACACCTTC. Its protein is CASSRDRYGYTF. This sequence joins TRBV12-3 or TRBV12-4 and TRBJ1-2, with 8 bases matching TRBD1. V lost 6 bases, J lost 5 bases, and 2 bases stayed unmatched. The CDR3 is made up of 12 amino acids.

This clone was seen a single time. CDR3 protein: CASSPRWYEQYF. As DNA, the CDR3 is TGTGCCAGCAGTCCGCGGTGGTACGAGCAGTACTTC. This chain uses TRBV11-3 with TRBJ2-7, with no clear D. CDR3 size: 12 residues. The V end was cut by 6 bases, the J end by 4 bases, with 10 bases between. Germline-derived CDR1 and CDR2 are SGHNT and YENEEA.

The J gene is TRBJ2-5, the V gene TRBV3-1 (or the pseudogene TRBV3-2); 7 positions match TRBD1. CDR3 size: 16 residues. V lost 0 bases and J lost 5; bases outside the gene matches: 9. The germline gives CDR1 LGHDT, CDR2 YNNKEL (reference sequence). The CDR3 spells CASSQDWNRGRETQYF. In nucleotides, the CDR3 is TGTGCCAGCAGCCAAGATTGGAACAGGGGTAGGGAGACCCAGTACTTC.

V and J are TRBV2 and TRBJ1-2; D uncertain. Germline V gene lookup returns CDR1 SNHLY and CDR2 FYNNEI. This CDR3 spans 13 amino acids. Trimming shortened V by 10 bases and J by 4 bases, and 16 bases separated the two germline ends. This CDR3 reads CATRANFGYGYTF. Written as DNA, the CDR3 is TGTGCCACCAGAGCGAATTTCGGCTATGGCTACACCTTC. Supplemented by reference TRBV2 and TRBJ1-2, the full variable domain reads EPEVTQTPSHQVTQMGQEVILRCVPISNHLYFYWYRQILGQKVEFLVSFYNNEISEKSEIFDDQFSVERPDGSNFTLKIRSTKLEDSAMYFCATRANFGYGYTFGSGTRLTVV.

V and J are TRBV6-5 and TRBJ1-1; 8 nucleotides match TRBD1. This CDR3 is 14 amino acids long. In germline, CDR1 is MNHEY, CDR2 SVGAGI. V lost 8 bases to trimming and J lost 4 bases; unmatched junction nucleotides: 9. This chain's CDR3 is CASHWTGTGTEAFF. The CDR3 nucleotides read TGTGCCAGCCACTGGACAGGGACGGGCACTGAAGCTTTCTTT.

V usage is TRBV11-2 and J usage is TRBJ2-1, with 7 positions matching TRBD2. V lost 3 bases, J lost 2 bases, and 4 bases stayed unmatched. CDR1 is SGHAT, CDR2 FQNNGV, per germline. This CDR3 is 15 amino acids long. In DNA, the CDR3 is TGTGCCAGCAGCTTTTCGGGGGGACCCTACAATGAGCAGTTCTTC. Amino acids: CASSFSGGPYNEQFF.

This clone was recorded once. This chain links TRBV5-1 with TRBJ2-3; 9 positions agree with TRBD1. Per germline, CDR1 SGHRS and CDR2 YFSETQ. This CDR3 comprises 15 residues. V was clipped by 1 base and J by 4 bases; unmatched bases: 4. In nucleotides, the CDR3 is TGCGCCAGCAGCTTGCCGGGACAGGGAGCAGATACGCAGTATTTT. It specifies CASSLPGQGADTQYF.